At least ten counts were recorded for the clone carrying this T cell receptor (beta chain). The antigen is not known. On sorted subsets, replicate PCRs used 150 to 250 ng DNA, or 30,000 or so T cell genomes. Measured with immunoSEQ multiplex PCR; TCRdb has only the in-frame clones, and not every one. The sample lists 110,000 or so clones; approximately 70% were seen once. This CDR3 has 13 amino acids. This sample is part of a study of shared clonotypes between healthy human individuals. Study results and caveats: Although depth was large, rarefaction showed that sequencing of the sorted subsets was incomplete.

This clonotype originated in a woman aged 25 to 39 in good health. Sequences were obtained from memory CD8+ T cells sorted from blood. The subset: CD45RO+ cells pooled with CCR7-negative TemRA cells. V and J are TRBV7-5 and TRBJ1-2; the table gives TRBD1 as D, unverified against the DNA. TRBV7-5 is listed as a pseudogene. This CDR3 reads CASSSGQDYGYTF. CDR3 nucleotides: TGTGCCAGCAGCTCCGGACAGGACTATGGCTACACCTTC.